The rows below give T cell receptor beta chains drawn from one sample of a study of T cell responses to AZD1222 COVID-19 vaccine. TCRdb's copy holds only in-frame clones and misses some; the assay was immunoSEQ multiplex PCR. Of 100,000 to 150,000 clones in the sample, roughly nine tenths were seen once. The material was peripheral blood, obtained on day 0 of AZD1222 vaccination. These receptors originate from an adult in good health. Both conserved end residues are part of each CDR3. The order of the fields is V gene, J gene, D gene, clone size, CDR3 DNA, CDR3 protein. D genes are given only for firm matches. Not every row has a clone size; where given, it reads once, few, many or a size class.

v_gene: TRBV27
j_gene: TRBJ1-2
d_gene: .
abundance: once
CDR3nt: TGTGCCAGCAGTTTATCGGGGTTGGGGCAAGTTGGCTACACCTTC
CDR3aa: CASSLSGLGQVGYTF

v_gene: TRBV19
j_gene: TRBJ1-5
d_gene: TRBD1
abundance: once
CDR3nt: TGTGCCAGTAATCGACAGGGGAGCAATCAGCCCCAGCATTTT
CDR3aa: CASNRQGSNQPQHF

v_gene: TRBV10-1
j_gene: TRBJ1-1
d_gene: .
abundance: .
CDR3nt: TGCGCCTACCGGGAGGGGACAAGTATCATGAACACTGAAGCTTTCTTT
CDR3aa: CAYREGTSIMNTEAFF

v_gene: TRBV5-6
j_gene: TRBJ1-6
d_gene: TRBD1
abundance: .
CDR3nt: TGTGCCAGCAGCGACAGGGCCTCGGGAAATTCACCCCTCCACTTT
CDR3aa: CASSDRASGNSPLHF

v_gene: TRBV6-5
j_gene: TRBJ1-3
d_gene: .
abundance: .
CDR3nt: TGTGCCAGCAGTTCCTACCACTCTGGAAACACCATATATTTT
CDR3aa: CASSSYHSGNTIYF

v_gene: TRBV5-4
j_gene: TRBJ2-1
d_gene: .
abundance: .
CDR3nt: TGTGCCAGCAGCTTGGAGGGGTCCAATGAGCAGTTCTTC
CDR3aa: CASSLEGSNEQFF

v_gene: TRBV10-3
j_gene: TRBJ2-1
d_gene: .
abundance: .
CDR3nt: TGTGCCATCAGTGGCCGGGAGTACAATGAGCAGTTCTTC
CDR3aa: CAISGREYNEQFF

v_gene: TRBV5-4
j_gene: TRBJ2-7
d_gene: .
abundance: .
CDR3nt: TGTGCCAGCAGCCACGGACAGTTCTACGAGCAGTACTTC
CDR3aa: CASSHGQFYEQYF

v_gene: TRBV15
j_gene: TRBJ1-1
d_gene: .
abundance: .
CDR3nt: TGTGCCACCAGCAGAGATCAGACTGAAGCTTTCTTT
CDR3aa: CATSRDQTEAFF

v_gene: TRBV30
j_gene: TRBJ1-1
d_gene: .
abundance: .
CDR3nt: TGTGCCTGGAGTAACAGCGGCCCTGAAGCTTTCTTT
CDR3aa: CAWSNSGPEAFF

v_gene: TRBV5-5
j_gene: TRBJ1-2
d_gene: .
abundance: .
CDR3nt: TGTGCCAGCAGCTTGGCCCCGGGAAAGGAATATGGCTACACCTTC
CDR3aa: CASSLAPGKEYGYTF

v_gene: TRBV2
j_gene: TRBJ1-2
d_gene: TRBD1
abundance: once
CDR3nt: TGTGCCAGCAGCGTCAACAGGGGCTATGGCTACACCTTC
CDR3aa: CASSVNRGYGYTF

v_gene: TRBV3-1/TRBV3-2
j_gene: TRBJ1-1
d_gene: .
abundance: .
CDR3nt: TGTGCCAGCACCCCGAGGGTGGTGATGAACACTGAAGCTTTCTTT
CDR3aa: CASTPRVVMNTEAFF

v_gene: TRBV7-8
j_gene: TRBJ1-1
d_gene: TRBD1
abundance: .
CDR3nt: TGTGCCAGCAGCCCGAGGGACAGATCCTTCATGAACACTGAAGCTTTCTTT
CDR3aa: CASSPRDRSFMNTEAFF

v_gene: TRBV7-8
j_gene: TRBJ1-2
d_gene: .
abundance: few
CDR3nt: TGTGCCAGCAGCAATCTCGGGGAAGGGAAGGACTATGGCTACACCTTC
CDR3aa: CASSNLGEGKDYGYTF

v_gene: TRBV14
j_gene: TRBJ1-6
d_gene: TRBD1
abundance: .
CDR3nt: TGTGCCAGCAGCCCGGGACAGGGGATAAGTTCACCCCTCCACTTT
CDR3aa: CASSPGQGISSPLHF

v_gene: TRBV28
j_gene: TRBJ1-5
d_gene: .
abundance: .
CDR3nt: TGTGCCAGCAGTTTTTCCAGGGGCAATCAGCCCCAGCATTTT
CDR3aa: CASSFSRGNQPQHF

v_gene: TRBV7-2
j_gene: TRBJ1-3
d_gene: .
abundance: .
CDR3nt: TGTGCCAGCAGCTTAAGAACGGTGAGCTCTGGAAACACCATATATTTT
CDR3aa: CASSLRTVSSGNTIYF

v_gene: TRBV3-1/TRBV3-2
j_gene: TRBJ1-4
d_gene: .
abundance: .
CDR3nt: TGTGCCAGCAGCCAAGGATCTCTAGGGGAAGGGGAAAAACTGTTTTTT
CDR3aa: CASSQGSLGEGEKLFF

v_gene: TRBV18
j_gene: TRBJ2-3
d_gene: .
abundance: once
CDR3nt: TGTGCCAGCTCAAATAGAGCGGGAGATACGCAGTATTTT
CDR3aa: CASSNRAGDTQYF

v_gene: TRBV9
j_gene: TRBJ1-3
d_gene: TRBD1
abundance: .
CDR3nt: TGTGCCAGCAGCGCTCTGGGGACAGGGGGAAACACCATATATTTT
CDR3aa: CASSALGTGGNTIYF

v_gene: TRBV5-1
j_gene: TRBJ1-2
d_gene: .
abundance: .
CDR3nt: TGCGCCAGCAGCCCGGGCACGACGGCTAACTATGGCTACACCTTC
CDR3aa: CASSPGTTANYGYTF

v_gene: TRBV19
j_gene: TRBJ2-7
d_gene: TRBD1
abundance: .
CDR3nt: TGTGCCAGTAGTCCCGGGACAGAAGTCTACGAGCAGTACTTC
CDR3aa: CASSPGTEVYEQYF

v_gene: TRBV5-5
j_gene: TRBJ1-3
d_gene: .
abundance: .
CDR3nt: TGTGCCAGCAGCCTAGCGATCTGGACAGCTCGGGAAAATTCTGGAAACACCATATATTTT
CDR3aa: CASSLAIWTARENSGNTIYF

v_gene: TRBV7-3
j_gene: TRBJ2-1
d_gene: TRBD2
abundance: once
CDR3nt: TGTGCCAGCAGCCCGGGGACTAGCGGGGGCGTTCAGTTCTTC
CDR3aa: CASSPGTSGGVQFF

v_gene: TRBV9
j_gene: TRBJ2-1
d_gene: TRBD1
abundance: .
CDR3nt: TGTGCCAGCAGCTACGGACAGGGGAACTACAATGAGCAGTTCTTC
CDR3aa: CASSYGQGNYNEQFF

v_gene: TRBV28
j_gene: TRBJ2-3
d_gene: .
abundance: .
CDR3nt: TGTGCCAGCAGCGTGGGAGATACGCAGTATTTT
CDR3aa: CASSVGDTQYF

v_gene: TRBV9
j_gene: TRBJ2-7
d_gene: .
abundance: .
CDR3nt: TGTGCCAGCAGCGTAGACTCCGGGGTCGGCAGAGAGCAGTACTTC
CDR3aa: CASSVDSGVGREQYF

v_gene: TRBV7-9
j_gene: TRBJ2-7
d_gene: .
abundance: few
CDR3nt: TGTGCCAGCAGCTTACCCATACAGGGAAGCGAGCAGTACTTC
CDR3aa: CASSLPIQGSEQYF

v_gene: TRBV28
j_gene: TRBJ1-5
d_gene: .
abundance: .
CDR3nt: TGTGCCAGCAAAGGCAATCAGCCCCAGCATTTT
CDR3aa: CASKGNQPQHF

v_gene: TRBV27
j_gene: TRBJ2-7
d_gene: .
abundance: .
CDR3nt: TGTGCCAGCAGCACAACGGGATCGGAGCAGTACTTC
CDR3aa: CASSTTGSEQYF

v_gene: TRBV19
j_gene: TRBJ1-2
d_gene: .
abundance: .
CDR3nt: TGTGCCAGTAGTAACAGACTGATTGGCTACACCTTC
CDR3aa: CASSNRLIGYTF

v_gene: TRBV7-9
j_gene: TRBJ2-3
d_gene: .
abundance: .
CDR3nt: TGTGCCAGCAGCCTCGGCGGGGACCCCATGGATACGCAGTATTTT
CDR3aa: CASSLGGDPMDTQYF

v_gene: TRBV11-2
j_gene: TRBJ1-1
d_gene: .
abundance: .
CDR3nt: TGTGCCAGCAGCTTTTTAACAGGGAGCACTGAAGCTTTCTTT
CDR3aa: CASSFLTGSTEAFF

v_gene: TRBV27
j_gene: TRBJ1-5
d_gene: .
abundance: .
CDR3nt: TGTGCCAGGCGGTGCAAGGGGGTTGTCGTCAATCAGCCCCAGCATTTT
CDR3aa: CARRCKGVVVNQPQHF

v_gene: TRBV5-5
j_gene: TRBJ2-1
d_gene: TRBD2
abundance: .
CDR3nt: TGTGCCAGCAGCCCCGGACTAGCGGGGGGCCGCTACAATGAGCAGTTCTTC
CDR3aa: CASSPGLAGGRYNEQFF

v_gene: TRBV21-1
j_gene: TRBJ1-1
d_gene: .
abundance: .
CDR3nt: TGTGCCACCGAAACGATAGGGGGGACAGGGACTTTAATGAACACTGAAGCTTTCTTT
CDR3aa: CATETIGGTGTLMNTEAFF

v_gene: TRBV13
j_gene: TRBJ1-1
d_gene: .
abundance: .
CDR3nt: TGTGCCAGCAGCTTAGTGGGGAACACTGAAGCTTTCTTT
CDR3aa: CASSLVGNTEAFF

v_gene: TRBV12-3/TRBV12-4
j_gene: TRBJ2-7
d_gene: .
abundance: .
CDR3nt: TGTGCCAGCAGTTCAGGACAATCCTACGAGCAGTACTTC
CDR3aa: CASSSGQSYEQYF

v_gene: TRBV30
j_gene: TRBJ2-2
d_gene: .
abundance: .
CDR3nt: TGTGCCTGGCGGGGCACCGGGGAGCTGTTTTTT
CDR3aa: CAWRGTGELFF

v_gene: TRBV4-1
j_gene: TRBJ2-7
d_gene: TRBD1
abundance: .
CDR3nt: TGCGCCAGCAGCCCGGCCGGGACAGGCCCCTACGAGCAGTACTTC
CDR3aa: CASSPAGTGPYEQYF

v_gene: TRBV7-2
j_gene: TRBJ2-7
d_gene: TRBD1
abundance: .
CDR3nt: TGTGCCAGCAGCTTAGGGGCAGGGGGTTCCTACGAGCAGTACTTC
CDR3aa: CASSLGAGGSYEQYF

v_gene: TRBV19
j_gene: TRBJ1-2
d_gene: .
abundance: .
CDR3nt: TGTGCCAGTACCTCTGGGGAGCTCTATGGCTACACCTTC
CDR3aa: CASTSGELYGYTF

v_gene: TRBV6-5
j_gene: TRBJ2-1
d_gene: .
abundance: few
CDR3nt: TGTGCCAGCAGTTACTTGCAGGAGGGCAATGAGCAGTTCTTC
CDR3aa: CASSYLQEGNEQFF

v_gene: TRBV6-5
j_gene: TRBJ1-4
d_gene: TRBD1
abundance: .
CDR3nt: TGTGCCAGCTGTCGGACAGGACTTACGGAAAAACTGTTTTTT
CDR3aa: CASCRTGLTEKLFF

v_gene: TRBV7-2
j_gene: TRBJ1-2
d_gene: .
abundance: .
CDR3nt: TGTGCCAGCAGCTCCCGGGTAAAGTTGAGAGGCTACACCTTC
CDR3aa: CASSSRVKLRGYTF

v_gene: TRBV27
j_gene: TRBJ1-2
d_gene: .
abundance: few
CDR3nt: TGTGCCAGCAGTCCAACAACAGGGTTGGGCTACACCTTC
CDR3aa: CASSPTTGLGYTF

v_gene: TRBV6-5
j_gene: TRBJ1-2
d_gene: TRBD1
abundance: .
CDR3nt: TGTGCCAGCAGAGACTACCGGGACAGCGGATATGGCTACACCTTC
CDR3aa: CASRDYRDSGYGYTF

v_gene: TRBV5-1
j_gene: TRBJ1-3
d_gene: .
abundance: .
CDR3nt: TGCGCCAGCAGCTTGGCCCCGGGGACGCTCTCTGGAAACACCATATATTTT
CDR3aa: CASSLAPGTLSGNTIYF

v_gene: TRBV28
j_gene: TRBJ1-3
d_gene: .
abundance: .
CDR3nt: TGTGCCAGCAGCCCCCCCTACATGGGAAACACCATATATTTT
CDR3aa: CASSPPYMGNTIYF

v_gene: TRBV28
j_gene: TRBJ2-7
d_gene: TRBD2
abundance: .
CDR3nt: TGTGCCAGCGCCGTAAAGCCGTTGACTAGCAGACACTACGAGCAGTACTTC
CDR3aa: CASAVKPLTSRHYEQYF

v_gene: TRBV7-6
j_gene: TRBJ1-1
d_gene: .
abundance: .
CDR3nt: TGTGCCAGCAGCTTGACGGCAAATTACTTAGGTACTGAAGCTTTCTTT
CDR3aa: CASSLTANYLGTEAFF

v_gene: TRBV7-2
j_gene: TRBJ2-7
d_gene: .
abundance: .
CDR3nt: TGTGCCAGCAGCGCTGACGCGGGACACTACGAGCAGTACTTC
CDR3aa: CASSADAGHYEQYF

v_gene: TRBV4-1
j_gene: TRBJ1-2
d_gene: TRBD1
abundance: .
CDR3nt: TGCGCCAGCAGCCAAGATTGGACAGGGGAACTGAACACCTTC
CDR3aa: CASSQDWTGELNTF

v_gene: TRBV5-1
j_gene: TRBJ2-2
d_gene: .
abundance: .
CDR3nt: TGCGCCAGCAGCTTGGACACCGGGGAGCTGTTTTTT
CDR3aa: CASSLDTGELFF